The rows below give T cell receptor beta chains drawn from one sample of a study of cytomegalovirus exposure and HLA in healthy donors. Assay: immunoSEQ multiplex PCR; the TCRdb copy retains only in-frame clones and omits some. The profile shows around 55,000 clones, 77% of them singletons. The sequenced sample was PBMCs. All receptors come from a female donor in good health and CMV-seronegative. The CDR3 runs from the conserved cysteine through the conserved F or W. D genes are given only for firm matches. Clone size is stated in some rows and not others, as once, few, many or a class when expanded.

V gene: TRBV6-5; clone size: .; D gene: TRBD2; J gene: TRBJ2-7; CDR3 DNA: TGTGCCAGCACCCAACTAGCGGGAGGATTCGAGCAGTACTTC; CDR3 protein: CASTQLAGGFEQYF
V gene: TRBV10-3; clone size: .; D gene: TRBD2; J gene: TRBJ2-4; CDR3 DNA: TGTGCCGCCGCACCCGGGAGTGGGAGGGACATTCAGTACTTC; CDR3 protein: CAAAPGSGRDIQYF
V gene: TRBV9; clone size: .; D gene: .; J gene: TRBJ2-7; CDR3 DNA: TGTGCCAGCAGCGCCGACGGACAGCTAAAGGGGGACGAGCAGTACTTC; CDR3 protein: CASSADGQLKGDEQYF
V gene: TRBV7-8; clone size: .; D gene: .; J gene: TRBJ2-1; CDR3 DNA: TGTGCCAGCAGCTTAATCCGGGGCAATGAGCAGTTCTTC; CDR3 protein: CASSLIRGNEQFF
V gene: TRBV27; clone size: .; D gene: .; J gene: TRBJ2-3; CDR3 DNA: TGTGCCAGCCACAGGGCGCCCACAGATACGCAGTATTTT; CDR3 protein: CASHRAPTDTQYF
V gene: TRBV7-2; clone size: once; D gene: .; J gene: TRBJ2-1; CDR3 DNA: TGTGCCAGCAGCCCTCGCCGGCAGGGGCGGAATGAGCAGTTCTTC; CDR3 protein: CASSPRRQGRNEQFF
V gene: TRBV9; clone size: .; D gene: TRBD2; J gene: TRBJ2-7; CDR3 DNA: TGTGCCAGCAGCCGGGGCGGGGGTCGTCTAGACGAGCAGTACTTC; CDR3 protein: CASSRGGGRLDEQYF
V gene: TRBV30; clone size: .; D gene: TRBD1; J gene: TRBJ2-1; CDR3 DNA: TGTGCCTGCCTGACAGGGTATGAGCAGTTCTTC; CDR3 protein: CACLTGYEQFF
V gene: TRBV9; clone size: .; D gene: TRBD1; J gene: TRBJ2-7; CDR3 DNA: TGTGCCAGCAGCGCGACAGGGGGGGCAACGTACGAGCAGTACTTC; CDR3 protein: CASSATGGATYEQYF
V gene: TRBV28; clone size: .; D gene: TRBD1; J gene: TRBJ1-3; CDR3 DNA: TGTGCCAGCCAACCCCGGGAGGGGGCCTTCTCTGGAAACACCATATATTTT; CDR3 protein: CASQPREGAFSGNTIYF
V gene: TRBV6-1; clone size: .; D gene: TRBD1; J gene: TRBJ2-2; CDR3 DNA: TGTGCCAGCAGTGTAGGGGACAGTAAACTCACCGGGGAGCTGTTTTTT; CDR3 protein: CASSVGDSKLTGELFF
V gene: TRBV4-2; clone size: .; D gene: TRBD2; J gene: TRBJ2-1; CDR3 DNA: TGTGCCAGCAGCCGCCGGCTAGCGGGGGAGGTTGATGAGCAGTTCTTC; CDR3 protein: CASSRRLAGEVDEQFF
V gene: TRBV7-9; clone size: .; D gene: TRBD1; J gene: TRBJ1-2; CDR3 DNA: TGTGCCAGCAGCTTAGAACGGGGTGTGGGACAGGAGGGATATGGCTACACCTTC; CDR3 protein: CASSLERGVGQEGYGYTF
V gene: TRBV27; clone size: .; D gene: TRBD1; J gene: TRBJ1-1; CDR3 DNA: TGTGCCAGCAGTACCCTAGGACAGGGGCGGGCTGAAGCTTTCTTT; CDR3 protein: CASSTLGQGRAEAFF
V gene: TRBV5-8; clone size: .; D gene: TRBD1; J gene: TRBJ1-2; CDR3 DNA: TGTGCCAGCAGGCGAGGTTCCGGGACAGGGGATTTCTATGGCTACACCTTC; CDR3 protein: CASRRGSGTGDFYGYTF
V gene: TRBV19; clone size: few; D gene: .; J gene: TRBJ1-1; CDR3 DNA: TGTGCCAGTATCCCGATTGACAGCTCGGGCACTGAAGCTTTCTTT; CDR3 protein: CASIPIDSSGTEAFF
V gene: TRBV5-6; clone size: .; D gene: .; J gene: TRBJ2-7; CDR3 DNA: TGTGCCAGCAGCCTCCGAGGGGGGGTCTCCTACGAGCAGTACTTC; CDR3 protein: CASSLRGGVSYEQYF
V gene: TRBV6-5; clone size: .; D gene: .; J gene: TRBJ2-7; CDR3 DNA: TGTGCCAGCAGAACCCTAGCTTTACCCTACGAGCAGTACTTC; CDR3 protein: CASRTLALPYEQYF
V gene: TRBV29-1; clone size: .; D gene: .; J gene: TRBJ1-1; CDR3 DNA: TGCAGCGTTGCGGGCGGGTTTCGGACTGAAGCTTTCTTT; CDR3 protein: CSVAGGFRTEAFF
V gene: TRBV6-5; clone size: .; D gene: .; J gene: TRBJ2-5; CDR3 DNA: TGTGCCAGCACCCGGAACAGGGTCCAAGAGACCCAGTACTTC; CDR3 protein: CASTRNRVQETQYF
V gene: TRBV4-1; clone size: .; D gene: .; J gene: TRBJ1-5; CDR3 DNA: TGCGCCAGCAGCCAAGAGTCCCGTCATCAGCCCCAGCATTTT; CDR3 protein: CASSQESRHQPQHF
V gene: TRBV19; clone size: .; D gene: .; J gene: TRBJ2-7; CDR3 DNA: TGTGCCAGTAGCTGGGGTCGGGGATCCTACGAGCAGTACTTC; CDR3 protein: CASSWGRGSYEQYF
V gene: TRBV28; clone size: .; D gene: .; J gene: TRBJ1-5; CDR3 DNA: TGTGCCAGCTGGCTGGCGGGTACGCAGCCCCAGCATTTT; CDR3 protein: CASWLAGTQPQHF
V gene: TRBV6-6; clone size: .; D gene: TRBD1; J gene: TRBJ2-1; CDR3 DNA: TGTGCCAGCAACGCCGGGACAGGGGACAATGAGCAGTTCTTC; CDR3 protein: CASNAGTGDNEQFF
V gene: TRBV30; clone size: .; D gene: .; J gene: TRBJ2-3; CDR3 DNA: TGTGCCTGGAGTGAGGGTGGGGCTACGCAGTATTTT; CDR3 protein: CAWSEGGATQYF
V gene: TRBV27; clone size: .; D gene: .; J gene: TRBJ1-5; CDR3 DNA: TGTGCCAGCAGTTTGATCGGGGGGAATCAGCCCCAGCATTTT; CDR3 protein: CASSLIGGNQPQHF
V gene: TRBV30; clone size: once; D gene: .; J gene: TRBJ2-7; CDR3 DNA: TGTGCCTGGACCCGTTTTGTGGGGGGTCCCTACGAGCAGTACTTC; CDR3 protein: CAWTRFVGGPYEQYF
V gene: TRBV21-1; clone size: .; D gene: .; J gene: TRBJ2-3; CDR3 DNA: TGTGCCAGGACTTACAGGGGGCGCCCAGATACGCAGTATTTT; CDR3 protein: CARTYRGRPDTQYF